This TCR beta chain is from a study of blood T cell repertoires in COVID-19. Whole-study context: The cDNA or gDNA used as material had been derived from T cells, B-cell-depleted T cells, or PBMCs.

Sequencing was performed with immunoSEQ multiplex PCR; in TCRdb, only in-frame clones are kept and a portion is missing. The sample lists 80,000 or so clones; around three quarters were seen once. The CDR3 extends over 17 amino acids. The V end lost 1 base, the J end lost 4 bases, and 17 bases lay between the germline ends. Germline V CDR1 and CDR2: SNHLY, FYNNEI. This clone is a singleton in its sample. The chain recombines TRBV2 with TRBJ1-5, with D maybe TRBD1 (6 bases). Sequencing was carried out using peripheral blood. The source is a woman between 65 and 79 years old with acute or convalescent COVID-19. The CDR3 DNA reads as TGTGCCAGCAGTGAAGATTCAACAGGGAACCCTAATCAGCCCCAGCATTTT. Residues: CASSEDSTGNPNQPQHF.